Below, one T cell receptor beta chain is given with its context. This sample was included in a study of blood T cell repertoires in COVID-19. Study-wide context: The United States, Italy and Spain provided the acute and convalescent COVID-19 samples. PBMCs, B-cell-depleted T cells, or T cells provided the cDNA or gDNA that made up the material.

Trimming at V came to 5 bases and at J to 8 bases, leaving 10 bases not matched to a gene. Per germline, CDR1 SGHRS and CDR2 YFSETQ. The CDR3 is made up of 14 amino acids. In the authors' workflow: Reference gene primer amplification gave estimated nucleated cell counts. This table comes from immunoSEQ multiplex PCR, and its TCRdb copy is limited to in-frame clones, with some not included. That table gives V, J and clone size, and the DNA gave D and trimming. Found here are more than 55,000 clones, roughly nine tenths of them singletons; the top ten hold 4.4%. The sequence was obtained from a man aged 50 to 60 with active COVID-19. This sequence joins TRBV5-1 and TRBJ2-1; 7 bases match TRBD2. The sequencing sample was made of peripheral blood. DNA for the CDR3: TGCGCCAGCAGTCGAAAAACTAGCGAGGATGAGCAGTTCTTC. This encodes CASSRKTSEDEQFF. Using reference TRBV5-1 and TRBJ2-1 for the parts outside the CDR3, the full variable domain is KAGVTQTPRYLIKTRGQQVTLSCSPISGHRSVSWYQQTPGQGLQFLFEYFSETQRNKGNFPGRFSGRQFSNSRSEMNVSTLELGDSALYLCASSRKTSEDEQFFGPGTRLTVL.